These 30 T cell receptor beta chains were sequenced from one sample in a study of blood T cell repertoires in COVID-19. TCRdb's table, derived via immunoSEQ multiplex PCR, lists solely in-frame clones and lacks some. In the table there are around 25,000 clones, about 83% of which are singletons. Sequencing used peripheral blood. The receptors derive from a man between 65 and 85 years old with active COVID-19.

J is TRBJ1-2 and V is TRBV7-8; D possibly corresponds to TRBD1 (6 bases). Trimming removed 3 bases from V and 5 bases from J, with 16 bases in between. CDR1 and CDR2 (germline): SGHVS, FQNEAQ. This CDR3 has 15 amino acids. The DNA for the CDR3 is TGTGCCAGCAGCTTGGGGGCCGCGAACATTTATGGCTACACCTTC. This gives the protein CASSLGAANIYGYTF.

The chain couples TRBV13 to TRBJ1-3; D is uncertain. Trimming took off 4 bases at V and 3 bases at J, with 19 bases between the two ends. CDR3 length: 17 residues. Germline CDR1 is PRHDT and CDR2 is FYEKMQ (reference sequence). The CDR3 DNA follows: TGTGCCAGCAGCTCAAATACCATCACGTCCGGTGGAAACACCATATATTTT. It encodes CASSSNTITSGGNTIYF.

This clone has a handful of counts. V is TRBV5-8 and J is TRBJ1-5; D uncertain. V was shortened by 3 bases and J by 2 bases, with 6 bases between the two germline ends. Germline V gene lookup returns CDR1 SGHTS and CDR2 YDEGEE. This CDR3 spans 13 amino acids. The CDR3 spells CASSSRGNQPQHF. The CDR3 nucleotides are TGTGCCAGCAGCTCCCGGGGCAATCAGCCCCAGCATTTT.

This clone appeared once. CDR3 loop: CASRHGQGVFYGYTF. In DNA, the CDR3 is TGTGCCAGCAGACACGGACAGGGGGTCTTCTATGGCTACACCTTC. The V gene is TRBV11-2, the J gene TRBJ1-2; TRBD1 matches at 10 bases. There are 15 residues in the CDR3. V shed 6 bases, J shed 4 bases, and the junction held 8 bases outside the gene matches. The germline V gene encodes CDR1 SGHAT and CDR2 FQNNGV.

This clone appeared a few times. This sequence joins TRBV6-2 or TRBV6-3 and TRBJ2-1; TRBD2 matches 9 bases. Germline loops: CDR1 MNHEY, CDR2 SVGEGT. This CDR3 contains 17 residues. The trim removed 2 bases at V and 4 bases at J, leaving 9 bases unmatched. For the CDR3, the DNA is TGTGCCAGCAGTTACGGGCGGGGGGGCCGAGCTTACAATGAGCAGTTCTTC. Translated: CASSYGRGGRAYNEQFF.

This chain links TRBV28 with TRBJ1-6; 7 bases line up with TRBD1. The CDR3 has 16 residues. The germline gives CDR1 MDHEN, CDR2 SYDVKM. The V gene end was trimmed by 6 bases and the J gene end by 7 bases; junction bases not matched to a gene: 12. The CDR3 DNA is TGTGCCAGCAGGCCCTCGGAGACAGGGTTCAATTCACCCCTCCACTTT. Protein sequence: CASRPSETGFNSPLHF.

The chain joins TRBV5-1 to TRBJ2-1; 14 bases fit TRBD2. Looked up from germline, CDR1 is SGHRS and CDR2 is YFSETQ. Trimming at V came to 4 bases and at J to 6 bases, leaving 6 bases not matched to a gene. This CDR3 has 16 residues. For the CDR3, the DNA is TGCGCCAGCAGCGTCGGGACTAGCGGGGGTGGCAATGAGCAGTTCTTC. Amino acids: CASSVGTSGGGNEQFF.

CDR3 DNA sequence: TGTGCCAGCAGCCGAAGCCGAACTAGCTCCCCCGACACAGATACGCAGTATTTT. This encodes CASSRSRTSSPDTDTQYF. This chain links TRBV28 with TRBJ2-3, with a tentative D call TRBD2 (6 bases). The CDR3 loop spans 18 amino acids. Trimming removed 6 bases at V and 2 bases at J, with 24 bases between. Per germline, CDR1 MDHEN and CDR2 SYDVKM.

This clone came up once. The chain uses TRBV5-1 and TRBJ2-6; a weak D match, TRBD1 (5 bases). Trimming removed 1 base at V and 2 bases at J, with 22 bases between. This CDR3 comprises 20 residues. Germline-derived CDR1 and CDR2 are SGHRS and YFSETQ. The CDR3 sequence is CASSLLPTLQGSPGANVLTF. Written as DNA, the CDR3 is TGCGCCAGCAGCTTGCTCCCCACGCTCCAGGGTTCTCCTGGGGCCAACGTCCTGACTTTC.

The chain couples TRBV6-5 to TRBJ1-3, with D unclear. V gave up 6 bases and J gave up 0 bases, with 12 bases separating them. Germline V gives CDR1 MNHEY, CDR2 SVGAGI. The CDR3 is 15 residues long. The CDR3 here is CASSPTLASGNTIYF. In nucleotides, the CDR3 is TGTGCCAGCAGCCCGACCTTAGCCTCTGGAAACACCATATATTTT.

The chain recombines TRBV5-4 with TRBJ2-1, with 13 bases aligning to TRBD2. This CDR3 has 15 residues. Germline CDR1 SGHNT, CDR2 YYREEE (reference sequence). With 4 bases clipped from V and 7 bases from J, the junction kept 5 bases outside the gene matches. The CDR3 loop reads CASSGGTSGVNEQFF. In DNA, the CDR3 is TGTGCCAGCAGCGGAGGGACTAGCGGGGTTAATGAGCAGTTCTTC.

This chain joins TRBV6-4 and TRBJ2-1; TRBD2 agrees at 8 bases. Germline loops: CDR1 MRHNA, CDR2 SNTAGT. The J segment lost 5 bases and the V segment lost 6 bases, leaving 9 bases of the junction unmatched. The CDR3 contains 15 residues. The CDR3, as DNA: TGTGCCAGCAGGCCCCCAGCGGGAGTTCACAATGAGCAGTTCTTC. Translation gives CASRPPAGVHNEQFF.

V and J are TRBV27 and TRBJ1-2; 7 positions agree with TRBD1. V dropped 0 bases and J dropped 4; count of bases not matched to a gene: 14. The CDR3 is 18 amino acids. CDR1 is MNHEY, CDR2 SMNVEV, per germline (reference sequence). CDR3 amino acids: CASSLSFVWGQPLYGYTF. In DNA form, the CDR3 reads TGTGCCAGCAGTTTATCCTTTGTCTGGGGACAGCCACTCTATGGCTACACCTTC.

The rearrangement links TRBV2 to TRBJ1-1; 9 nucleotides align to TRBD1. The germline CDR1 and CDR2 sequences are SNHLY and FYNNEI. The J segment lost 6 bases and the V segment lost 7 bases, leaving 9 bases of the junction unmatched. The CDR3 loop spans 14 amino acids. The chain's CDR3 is CASMEQGARPEAFF. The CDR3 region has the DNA TGTGCCAGCATGGAACAGGGGGCGCGGCCTGAAGCTTTCTTT.

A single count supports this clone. This chain's CDR3 is CATSDGTGLYGYTF. CDR3 in DNA: TGTGCCACCAGTGATGGGACAGGATTATATGGCTACACCTTC. The chain is built from TRBV24-1 and TRBJ1-2, with 8 bases identical to TRBD1. This CDR3 has 14 residues. V shed 3 bases and J 5 bases; nucleotides not matched to a gene: 4. Germline CDR1 KGHDR, CDR2 SFDVKD.

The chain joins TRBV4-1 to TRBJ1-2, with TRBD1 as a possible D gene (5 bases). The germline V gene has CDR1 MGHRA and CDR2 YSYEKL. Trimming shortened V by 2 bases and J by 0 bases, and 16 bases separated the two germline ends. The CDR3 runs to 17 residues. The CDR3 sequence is CASSQSSRGLSNYGYTF. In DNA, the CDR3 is TGCGCCAGCAGCCAATCGAGTAGGGGCCTATCTAACTATGGCTACACCTTC.

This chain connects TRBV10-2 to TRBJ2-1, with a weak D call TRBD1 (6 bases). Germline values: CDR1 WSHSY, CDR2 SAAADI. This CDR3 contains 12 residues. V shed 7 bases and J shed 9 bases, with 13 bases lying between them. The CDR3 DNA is TGCGCCAGCACCCGACCCAGGGGTGAGCAGTTCTTC. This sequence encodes CASTRPRGEQFF.

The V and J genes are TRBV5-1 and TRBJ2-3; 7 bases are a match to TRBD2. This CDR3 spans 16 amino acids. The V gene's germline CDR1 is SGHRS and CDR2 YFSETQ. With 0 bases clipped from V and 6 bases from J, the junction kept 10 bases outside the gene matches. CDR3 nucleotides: TGCGCCAGCAGCTTGGATGGGGGAGGGCCCTCGGATACGCAGTATTTT. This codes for CASSLDGGGPSDTQYF.

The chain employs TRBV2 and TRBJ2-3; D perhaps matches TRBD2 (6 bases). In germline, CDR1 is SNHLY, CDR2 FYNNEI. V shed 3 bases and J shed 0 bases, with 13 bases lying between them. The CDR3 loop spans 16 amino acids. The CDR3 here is CASSDWTGTSTDTQYF. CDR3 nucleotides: TGTGCCAGCAGTGATTGGACGGGGACTAGCACAGATACGCAGTATTTT. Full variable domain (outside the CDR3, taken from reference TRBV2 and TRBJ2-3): EPEVTQTPSHQVTQMGQEVILRCVPISNHLYFYWYRQILGQKVEFLVSFYNNEISEKSEIFDDQFSVERPDGSNFTLKIRSTKLEDSAMYFCASSDWTGTSTDTQYFGPGTRLTVL.

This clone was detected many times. Here the CDR3 reads CASRRQIFGDEQYF. The CDR3, as DNA: TGTGCCAGCAGGCGACAGATCTTTGGGGACGAGCAGTACTTC. This chain joins TRBV28 and TRBJ2-7; tentatively, D is TRBD1 (5 bases). The CDR3 is 14 residues long. Germline values: CDR1 MDHEN, CDR2 SYDVKM. Trimming shortened V by 6 bases and J by 5 bases, and 17 bases separated the two germline ends. The full variable domain, in which reference TRBV28 and TRBJ2-7 provide the parts outside the CDR3, is DVKVTQSSRYLVKRTGEKVFLECVQDMDHENMFWYRQDPGLGLRLIYFSYDVKMKEKGDIPEGYSVSREKKERFSLILESASTNQTSMYLCASRRQIFGDEQYFGPGTRLTVT.

The CDR3 reads CAWSPGPHRVSGYAGNTIYF. The CDR3 DNA reads TGTGCCTGGAGTCCCGGCCCCCACAGGGTATCGGGTTACGCTGGAAACACCATATATTTT. The chain carries TRBV30 and TRBJ1-3; a possible D gene is TRBD1 (6 bases). Looked up from germline, CDR1 is GTSNPN and CDR2 is SVGIG (reference sequence). CDR3 length equals 20 residues. V was clipped by 2 bases and J by 2 bases, with 28 bases between them.

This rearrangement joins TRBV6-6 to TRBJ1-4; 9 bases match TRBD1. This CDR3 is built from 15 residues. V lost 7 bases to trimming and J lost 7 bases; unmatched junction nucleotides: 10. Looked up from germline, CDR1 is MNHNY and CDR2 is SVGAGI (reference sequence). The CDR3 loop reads CASTERTGVTEKLFF. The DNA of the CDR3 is TGTGCCAGCACCGAGAGGACAGGGGTAACTGAAAAACTGTTTTTT.

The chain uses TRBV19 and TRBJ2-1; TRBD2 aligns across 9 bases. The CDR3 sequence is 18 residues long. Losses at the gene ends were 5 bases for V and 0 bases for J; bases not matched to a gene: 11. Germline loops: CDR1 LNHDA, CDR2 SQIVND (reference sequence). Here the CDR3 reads CASSSSAGGYSSYNEQFF. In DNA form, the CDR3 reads TGTGCCAGTAGTTCCTCAGCGGGGGGCTATAGCTCCTACAATGAGCAGTTCTTC.

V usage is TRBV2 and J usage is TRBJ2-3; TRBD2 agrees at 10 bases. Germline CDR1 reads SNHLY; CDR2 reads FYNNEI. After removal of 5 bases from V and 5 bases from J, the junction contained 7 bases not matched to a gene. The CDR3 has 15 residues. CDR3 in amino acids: CASSLAGASGDTQYF. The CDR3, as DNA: TGTGCCAGCAGTCTAGCGGGAGCCTCAGGAGATACGCAGTATTTT.

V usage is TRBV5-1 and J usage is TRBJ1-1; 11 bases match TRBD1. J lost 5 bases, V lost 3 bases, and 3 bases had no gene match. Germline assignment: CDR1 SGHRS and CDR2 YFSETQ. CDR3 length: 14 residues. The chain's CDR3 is CASSSGTGGTEAFF. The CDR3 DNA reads TGCGCCAGCAGCTCCGGGACAGGGGGAACTGAAGCTTTCTTT.

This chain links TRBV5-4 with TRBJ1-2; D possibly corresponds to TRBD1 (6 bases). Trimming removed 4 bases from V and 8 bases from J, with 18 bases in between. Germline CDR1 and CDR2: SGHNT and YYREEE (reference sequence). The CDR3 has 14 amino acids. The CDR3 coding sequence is TGTGCCAGCAGCCGACCTGAAGGGGGGGGAGGCTACACCTTC. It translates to CASSRPEGGGGYTF. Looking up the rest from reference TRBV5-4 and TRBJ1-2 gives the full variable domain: ETGVTQSPTHLIKTRGQQVTLRCSSQSGHNTVSWYQQALGQGPQFIFQYYREEENGRGNFPPRFSGLQFPNYSSELNVNALELDDSALYLCASSRPEGGGGYTFGSGTRLTVV.

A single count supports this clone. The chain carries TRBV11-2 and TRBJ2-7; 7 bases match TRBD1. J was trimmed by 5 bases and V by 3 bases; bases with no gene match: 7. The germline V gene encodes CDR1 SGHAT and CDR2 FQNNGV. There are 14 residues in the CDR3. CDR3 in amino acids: CASSFSGQSDEQYF. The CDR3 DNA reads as TGTGCCAGCAGCTTCTCGGGACAGTCAGACGAGCAGTACTTC.

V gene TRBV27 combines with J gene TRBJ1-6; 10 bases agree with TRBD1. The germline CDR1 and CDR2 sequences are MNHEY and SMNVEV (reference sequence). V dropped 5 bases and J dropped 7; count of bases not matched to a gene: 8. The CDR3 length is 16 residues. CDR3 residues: CASSAYRTGGNSPLHF. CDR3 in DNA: TGTGCCAGCAGTGCCTACCGGACAGGGGGAAATTCACCCCTCCACTTT.

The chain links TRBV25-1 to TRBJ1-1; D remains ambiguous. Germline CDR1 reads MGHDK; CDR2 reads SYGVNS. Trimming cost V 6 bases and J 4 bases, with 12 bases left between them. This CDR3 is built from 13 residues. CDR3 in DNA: TGTGCCAGCAGCCCGAACCGCGGCACTGAAGCTTTCTTT. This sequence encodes CASSPNRGTEAFF.

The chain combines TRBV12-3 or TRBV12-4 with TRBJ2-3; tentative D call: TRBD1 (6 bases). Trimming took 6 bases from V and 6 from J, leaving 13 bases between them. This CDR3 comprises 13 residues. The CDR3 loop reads CASREVGADTQYF. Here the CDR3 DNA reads TGTGCCAGCAGGGAAGTGGGGGCGGATACGCAGTATTTT.